The T cell receptor (beta chain) under discussion was sequenced for a study of CD8+CD57+ T cells in acquired aplastic anemia. On the study more broadly: Sorted CD4+ and CD8+ cells yielded DNA averaging around 3.2 ug.

The use of genomic DNA as template underpinned the TCR beta VDJ and CDR3 profiling. In TCRdb, the reads were re-called with MiXCR into one record per CDR3 protein. The sample has around 200,000 distinct CDR3 sequences; approximately 50% are singletons. By flow cytometry, patients selected for sequencing had shown an expansion of CD8+CD57+ cells. The V end lost 6 bases, the J end lost 6 bases, and 21 bases lay between the germline ends. The germline V gene has CDR1 MGHDK and CDR2 SYGVNS. This CDR3 contains 16 residues. Overall study results and limits: Common to patients and controls were approximately 30 CD8+ CDR3 sequences.

Regarding this clonotype: The antigen is not known.

Sequencing was carried out using sorted CD4+, CD8+, or CD8+CD57+ T cells (not recorded which) from PBMCs. This TCR was recovered from a human donor with aplastic anemia. The genes are TRBV25-1 and TRBJ2-1, with D hard to call. The CDR3 here is CASSQGPSVLVNEQFF. Written as DNA, the CDR3 is TGTGCCAGCAGCCAAGGCCCGAGTGTATTGGTCAATGAGCAGTTCTTC.